The source of this T cell receptor (beta chain) is a study of cytomegalovirus exposure and HLA in healthy donors. Sequenced by immunoSEQ multiplex PCR; TCRdb stores in-frame clones only, minus some. The sample contains some 90,000 clones, about 90% of which appear only once. Germline trimming cut 5 bases from V and 4 bases from J; bases unmatched to any gene: 10. This CDR3 region has 17 residues. Looked up from germline, CDR1 is SGHTA and CDR2 is FQGTGA. The V gene is TRBV7-3, the J gene TRBJ2-2, with TRBD2 identical over 10 bases. The sample comprised PBMCs. This receptor was taken from a man aged 18-30 years in good health and CMV-seropositive. CDR3 loop: CASSPTSGARVTGELFF. The CDR3 nucleotides read TGTGCCAGCAGCCCAACTAGCGGGGCGCGGGTCACCGGGGAGCTGTTTTTT.